This TCR beta chain was documented in a study of blood T cell repertoires in COVID-19 (dated by TCRdb to between 2020 and 2021). About the investigation overall: Samples covering the acute and convalescent phases of COVID-19 were provided by collaborators in the United States, Italy and Spain. The material from the prospective study consisted of cDNA or gDNA derived from T cells, B-cell-depleted T cells, or PBMCs. Deeply sampled blood TCRbeta repertoires from subjects exposed to, actively infected with, or recovered from COVID-19 were included in the dataset. The repertoires were made available in a free public database intended to serve as a resource for research on the immune response to SARS-CoV-2. Samples came from the ongoing ImmuneRACE study (first 160 participants) plus 1,254 subjects from 6 global collaborators. A de-identified subject ID, COVID-19 status, age in years and sex were almost always included in the sample metadata. HLA class I and class II types, where available, came from metadata supplied by the sample provider rather than from assay-based typing. The study at large found these results: How much clinical and demographic metadata was included differed by source and by participant, and the metadata was provided uncurated.

The collaborating institutions used their own protocols to collect whole blood in K2EDTA tubes. For TCRbeta analysis, collaborator samples were shipped as frozen whole blood, as isolated PBMCs, or as DNA extracted from either sample type. TCRbeta CDR3 regions were amplified from genomic DNA by means of the immunoSEQ Assay, a bias-controlled multiplex PCR. The published analysis was carried out like this. Within the assay, amplification of reference gene primers was used to estimate how many nucleated cells each sample contained. To quantify the absolute abundance of each unique TCRbeta CDR3 rearrangement, sequence reads were collapsed and filtered. For each sample, productive Simpson clonality was calculated as the square root of Simpson's diversity index over productive rearrangements. The source is immuneACCESS, and TCRdb retained only in-frame sequences with V and J called. Part of the clones is not carried over; for the studies checked, unresolved V genes explain less than half of this, and the remainder is unexplained. That table furnishes V, J and clone size, whereas the DNA furnished D and trimming. Within this sample are 90,000 to 150,000 clones, with about 86% of them counted one time only. The biggest ten clones account for roughly 1% of the sample.

After removal of 4 bases from V and 6 bases from J, the junction retains 13 bases not matched to a gene. Based on the germline V gene, the CDR1 and CDR2 sequences are SGHDN and FVKESK. From the cysteine through the phenylalanine, the CDR3 covers 16 amino acids. Only CDR3 DNA is held: 48 bases, read in frame from base 1. A remark on this clone: The clone's antigen remains unknown. No base quality information exists; no much larger clone differs at one position.

The sequencing sample was made of peripheral blood. The sequence is built from TRBV14 and TRBJ2-7; 9 central nucleotides agree with TRBD2. This clonotype originated in a woman aged 45-59 years with active or convalescent COVID-19. The nucleotide sequence reads TGTGCCAGCAGCCCAGAGATGGGCGGGAGGGCCTCCGAGCAGTACTTC. It translates to CASSPEMGGRASEQYF.